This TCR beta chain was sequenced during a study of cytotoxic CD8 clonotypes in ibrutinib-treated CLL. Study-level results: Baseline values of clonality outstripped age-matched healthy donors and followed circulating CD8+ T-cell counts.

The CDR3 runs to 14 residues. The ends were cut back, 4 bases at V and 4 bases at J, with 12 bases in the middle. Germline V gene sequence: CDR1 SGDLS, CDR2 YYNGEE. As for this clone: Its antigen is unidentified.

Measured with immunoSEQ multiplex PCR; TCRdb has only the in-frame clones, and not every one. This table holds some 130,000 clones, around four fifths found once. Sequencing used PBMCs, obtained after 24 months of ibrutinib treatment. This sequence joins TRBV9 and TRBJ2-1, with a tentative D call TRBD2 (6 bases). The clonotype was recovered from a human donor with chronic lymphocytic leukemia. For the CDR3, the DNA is TGTGCCAGCAGCCAGGGAGGCACTTACAATGAGCAGTTCTTC. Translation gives CASSQGGTYNEQFF. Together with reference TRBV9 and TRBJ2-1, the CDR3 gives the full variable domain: DSGVTQTPKHLITATGQRVTLRCSPRSGDLSVYWYQQSLDQGLQFLIQYYNGEERAKGNILERFSAQQFPDLHSELNLSSLELGDSALYFCASSQGGTYNEQFFGPGTRLTVL.